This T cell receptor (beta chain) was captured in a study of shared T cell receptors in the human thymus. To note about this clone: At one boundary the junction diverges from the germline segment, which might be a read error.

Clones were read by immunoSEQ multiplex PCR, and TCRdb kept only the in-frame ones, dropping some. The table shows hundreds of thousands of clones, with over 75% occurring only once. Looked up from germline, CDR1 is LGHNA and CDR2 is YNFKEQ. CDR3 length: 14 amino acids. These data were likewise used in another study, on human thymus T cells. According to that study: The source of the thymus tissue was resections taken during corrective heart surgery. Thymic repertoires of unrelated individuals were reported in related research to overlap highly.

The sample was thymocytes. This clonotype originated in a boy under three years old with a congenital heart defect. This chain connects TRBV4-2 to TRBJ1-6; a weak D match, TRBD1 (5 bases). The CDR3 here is CASRRGGRNSPLPF. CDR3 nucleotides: TGTGCCAGCCGACGCGGGGGGAGGAATTCACCCCTCCCCTTT.